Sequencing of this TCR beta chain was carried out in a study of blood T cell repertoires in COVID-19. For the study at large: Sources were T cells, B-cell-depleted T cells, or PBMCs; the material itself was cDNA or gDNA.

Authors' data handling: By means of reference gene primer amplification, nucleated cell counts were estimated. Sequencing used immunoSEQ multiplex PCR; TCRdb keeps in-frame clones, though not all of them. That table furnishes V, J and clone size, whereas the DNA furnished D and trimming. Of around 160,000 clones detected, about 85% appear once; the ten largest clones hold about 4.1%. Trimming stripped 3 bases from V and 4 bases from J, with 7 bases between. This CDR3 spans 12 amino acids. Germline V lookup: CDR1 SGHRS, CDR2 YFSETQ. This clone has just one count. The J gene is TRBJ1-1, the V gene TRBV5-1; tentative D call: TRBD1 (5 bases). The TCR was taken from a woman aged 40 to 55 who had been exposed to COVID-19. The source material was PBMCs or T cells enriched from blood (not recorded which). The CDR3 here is CASSSQGTEAFF. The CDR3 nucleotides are TGCGCCAGCAGCTCCCAGGGCACTGAAGCTTTCTTT.